The 24 T cell receptor beta chains below were found in one sample sequenced in a study of technical replicates of blood from a handful of donors. Clones were sequenced by immunoSEQ multiplex PCR, and TCRdb holds only the in-frame ones, with some missing. Of 9,500 to 15,000 clones listed, around 95% are singletons. The source material was PBMCs. The receptor set was obtained from a human donor in good health.

V and J are TRBV27 and TRBJ2-7, with 10 bases that match TRBD1. This CDR3 is 16 amino acids long. Germline CDR1 MNHEY, CDR2 SMNVEV (reference sequence). The V gene end was trimmed by 5 bases and the J gene end by 2 bases; junction bases not matched to a gene: 9. CDR3 sequence reads: CASSDLGTGEPYEQYF. CDR3 sequence (DNA): TGTGCCAGCAGTGACCTAGGGACAGGGGAGCCCTACGAGCAGTACTTC.

In this sample, this clone turned up once. V usage is TRBV19 and J usage is TRBJ1-5, with 7 bases that match TRBD1. V shed 5 bases and J 4 bases; nucleotides not matched to a gene: 5. The germline CDR1 and CDR2 sequences are LNHDA and SQIVND (reference sequence). CDR3 size: 14 residues. CDR3 protein: CASSPSGGNQPQHF. The CDR3 nucleotides read TGTGCCAGTAGTCCCTCAGGGGGGAATCAGCCCCAGCATTTT.

The rearrangement joins TRBV4-2 to TRBJ2-4; the D is unclear. Trimming took 7 bases from V and 3 from J, leaving 16 bases between them. Germline V CDR1 and CDR2: LGHNA, YNFKEQ. The CDR3 sequence is 15 residues long. CDR3 loop: CASTDLSHGKNIQYF. As DNA, the CDR3 is TGTGCCAGCACCGACTTGAGCCATGGCAAAAACATTCAGTACTTC.

This chain links TRBV5-1 with TRBJ1-2; 7 bases map to TRBD1. Germline trimming cut 0 bases from V and 4 bases from J; bases unmatched to any gene: 6. Per the germline V gene, CDR1 is SGHRS and CDR2 is YFSETQ. The CDR3 is made up of 15 amino acids. This CDR3 is CASSLEGAHPYGYTF. The CDR3 DNA sequence: TGCGCCAGCAGCTTGGAGGGGGCGCACCCCTATGGCTACACCTTC.

The J gene is TRBJ1-4, the V gene TRBV6-6; D may be TRBD1 (6 bases). Germline CDR1 reads MNHNY; CDR2 reads SVGAGI (reference sequence). V shed 6 bases and J shed 4 bases, with 15 bases lying between them. This CDR3 is 15 amino acids long. The CDR3: CASSGDGQNNEKLFF. CDR3 DNA: TGTGCCAGCAGCGGAGACGGACAGAATAATGAAAAACTGTTTTTT.

The chain is built from TRBV2 and TRBJ2-7; 8 nucleotides match TRBD1. This CDR3 region has 14 residues. Unmatched junction bases numbered 5, after V lost 6 bases and J lost 1 base. CDR1 SNHLY and CDR2 FYNNEI come from the germline V gene. CDR3 in amino acids: CASRGGQVSYEQYF. The CDR3 coding sequence is TGTGCCAGCAGGGGGGGACAGGTGTCCTACGAGCAGTACTTC.

As DNA, the CDR3 is TGCGCCAGCAGCCACCCCGGACTAGCGGGAGGGAGTGAAGCAGATACGCAGTATTTT. Translated: CASSHPGLAGGSEADTQYF. This chain links TRBV4-1 with TRBJ2-3, with 15 bases identical to TRBD2. The V and J ends lost 3 bases and 4 bases, in that order; junction bases with no gene match: 11. The germline gives CDR1 MGHRA, CDR2 YSYEKL. This CDR3 has 19 amino acids.

The chain carries TRBV4-1 and TRBJ1-4; no definite D call. The CDR3 contains 17 residues. The V gene's germline CDR1 is MGHRA and CDR2 YSYEKL. Trimming took 0 bases from V and 0 from J, leaving 11 bases between them. This chain's CDR3 is CASSQDMRHATNEKLFF. The CDR3 nucleotides read TGCGCCAGCAGCCAAGATATGCGGCATGCAACTAATGAAAAACTGTTTTTT.

CDR3 DNA: TGTGCCAGCAGCCTAGGGACAGCGGGAGATGGTGAGCAGTTCTTC. It translates to CASSLGTAGDGEQFF. The rearrangement joins TRBV7-2 to TRBJ2-1; possibly TRBD2 for D (8 bases). Germline CDR1 and CDR2: SGHTA and FQGNSA. The CDR3 extends over 15 amino acids. V lost 5 bases to trimming and J lost 9 bases, with 20 bases between them.

The chain carries TRBV5-1 and TRBJ2-7; 10 bases fit TRBD2. Trimming at V came to 4 bases and at J to 3 bases, leaving 13 bases not matched to a gene. Germline V gene lookup returns CDR1 SGHRS and CDR2 YFSETQ. The CDR3 extends over 17 amino acids. The CDR3: CASSQGTSAHRIYEQYF. CDR3 bases: TGCGCCAGCAGCCAGGGGACTAGCGCTCATCGGATCTACGAGCAGTACTTC.

The chain employs TRBV11-2 and TRBJ1-3; TRBD1 is a possible D gene (6 bases). The CDR3 consists of 16 residues. The V and J ends lost 4 bases and 0 bases respectively, with 13 bases between them. Per germline, CDR1 SGHAT and CDR2 FQNNGV. The CDR3 region has the DNA TGTGCCAGCAGCTCCCGGGGGGGCCTCTCTGGAAACACCATATATTTT. Its protein product is CASSSRGGLSGNTIYF.

The V and J genes are TRBV2 and TRBJ1-2, with D possibly being TRBD1 (6 bases). Germline CDR1 is SNHLY and CDR2 is FYNNEI. V lost 6 bases and J lost 7, with 9 bases in between. The CDR3 has 11 amino acids. The CDR3 loop reads CASRDSLGYTF. In DNA form, the CDR3 reads TGTGCCAGCAGGGACAGTCTTGGCTACACCTTC. The complete variable domain, with remaining parts taken from reference TRBV2 and TRBJ1-2, reads EPEVTQTPSHQVTQMGQEVILRCVPISNHLYFYWYRQILGQKVEFLVSFYNNEISEKSEIFDDQFSVERPDGSNFTLKIRSTKLEDSAMYFCASRDSLGYTFGSGTRLTVV.

This clone was found once. The rearrangement links TRBV6-5 to TRBJ2-7; 7 bases fit TRBD2. Germline CDR1 reads MNHEY; CDR2 reads SVGAGI. V dropped 8 bases and J dropped 3; count of bases not matched to a gene: 13. The CDR3 has 15 amino acids. The CDR3 bases are TGTGCCAGCTCAACAAGGGGAGGGCCCGGCTACGAGCAGTACTTC. It specifies CASSTRGGPGYEQYF.

The chain recombines TRBV5-1 with TRBJ2-3, with 10 bases lining up with TRBD2. V was clipped by 2 bases and J by 3 bases; unmatched bases: 9. This CDR3 has 17 residues. Germline V gene sequence: CDR1 SGHRS, CDR2 YFSETQ. CDR3 bases: TGCGCCAGCAGCTTCTTACCGGGACTAGCGACGACAGATACGCAGTATTTT. It specifies CASSFLPGLATTDTQYF. The variable domain in full, completed from reference TRBV5-1 and TRBJ2-3, reads KAGVTQTPRYLIKTRGQQVTLSCSPISGHRSVSWYQQTPGQGLQFLFEYFSETQRNKGNFPGRFSGRQFSNSRSEMNVSTLELGDSALYLCASSFLPGLATTDTQYFGPGTRLTVL.

The chain uses TRBV21-1 and TRBJ1-1. TRBV21-1 is a listed pseudogene. CDR3 length equals 12 residues. CDR3 coding DNA: TGTGCCAGCAAAGGGGGGGCATCTGAAGCTTTCTTT. This codes for CASKGGASEAFF.

The rearrangement uses TRBV13 and TRBJ2-1; maybe TRBD1 (6 bases). Trimming left V 3 bases short and J 2 bases short, with 11 bases between. This CDR3 contains 15 residues. In germline, CDR1 is PRHDT, CDR2 FYEKMQ (reference sequence). CDR3 nucleotide sequence: TGTGCCAGCAGCTTGTCAGGGACACCCTACAATGAGCAGTTCTTC. Amino acid sequence: CASSLSGTPYNEQFF.

V usage is TRBV11-2 and J usage is TRBJ1-1, with 8 positions matching TRBD1. The CDR3 loop spans 14 amino acids. V lost 5 bases, J lost 7 bases, and 9 bases stayed unmatched. Germline-derived CDR1 and CDR2 are SGHAT and FQNNGV. The CDR3 protein is CASSAQGAVGEAFF. The DNA for the CDR3 is TGTGCCAGCAGCGCGCAGGGGGCGGTCGGTGAAGCTTTCTTT.

This clone came up once. This rearrangement joins TRBV29-1 to TRBJ1-4; TRBD1 matches at 11 bases. With 6 bases clipped from V and 6 bases from J, the junction kept 3 bases outside the gene matches. Looked up from germline, CDR1 is SQVTM and CDR2 is ANQGSEA. The CDR3 spans 13 residues. Here the CDR3 reads CSVRTGGDEKLFF. CDR3 nucleotides: TGCAGCGTGCGGACAGGGGGCGATGAAAAACTGTTTTTT.

J is TRBJ2-1 and V is TRBV7-9; unclear D gene. V was cut by 4 bases and J by 2 bases, with 12 bases left in between. The CDR3 is 15 residues long. Germline V gene data show CDR1 as SEHNR and CDR2 as FQNEAQ (reference sequence). CDR3 bases: TGTGCCAGCAGCTCACCAGTGGCACCCTACAATGAGCAGTTCTTC. Translation gives CASSSPVAPYNEQFF.

V gene TRBV28 combines with J gene TRBJ1-1; 10 nucleotides align to TRBD1. The length of the CDR3 is 14 residues. J gave up 4 bases and V 5 bases, and 4 bases lay outside the gene matches. Germline values: CDR1 MDHEN, CDR2 SYDVKM. The CDR3 region is CASSPGTGATEAFF. CDR3 nucleotides: TGTGCCAGCAGTCCCGGGACAGGGGCCACTGAAGCTTTCTTT.

The V and J genes are TRBV6-4 and TRBJ2-2; 8 bases map to TRBD2. V gave up 3 bases and J gave up 3 bases; unmatched junction bases: 0. This CDR3 contains 14 residues. The germline CDR1 and CDR2 sequences are MRHNA and SNTAGT. This CDR3 is CASSEAGDTGELFF. For the CDR3, the DNA is TGTGCCAGCAGTGAAGCGGGGGACACCGGGGAGCTGTTTTTT.

The table lists this clone with a few counts. The gene calls are TRBV2 and TRBJ2-7, with D possibly TRBD2 on 5 matching bases. Germline assignment: CDR1 SNHLY and CDR2 FYNNEI. The CDR3 loop spans 13 amino acids. Trimming stripped 5 bases from V and 6 bases from J, with 14 bases between. This chain's CDR3 is CASSRARDTEQYF. The CDR3 DNA is TGTGCCAGCAGTCGTGCTCGGGATACCGAGCAGTACTTC.

The V gene is TRBV7-2, the J gene TRBJ1-4, with 11 bases fitting TRBD1. The CDR3 spans 17 residues. J lost 6 bases, V lost 4 bases, and 10 bases had no gene match. Germline V CDR1 and CDR2: SGHTA, FQGNSA. CDR3 sequence reads: CASSSVGTGGLDEKLFF. In DNA form, the CDR3 reads TGTGCCAGCAGCTCAGTCGGGACAGGGGGATTGGATGAAAAACTGTTTTTT.

The gene calls are TRBV10-3 and TRBJ2-7, with D tentatively TRBD1 (5 bases). Trimming pared 8 bases from V and 3 bases from J, leaving 11 bases between. The length of the CDR3 is 12 residues. Germline-derived CDR1 and CDR2 are ENHRY and SYGVKD. The CDR3 DNA is TGTGCCATCGGGGCGGACCTCTACGAGCAGTACTTC. Its protein is CAIGADLYEQYF.